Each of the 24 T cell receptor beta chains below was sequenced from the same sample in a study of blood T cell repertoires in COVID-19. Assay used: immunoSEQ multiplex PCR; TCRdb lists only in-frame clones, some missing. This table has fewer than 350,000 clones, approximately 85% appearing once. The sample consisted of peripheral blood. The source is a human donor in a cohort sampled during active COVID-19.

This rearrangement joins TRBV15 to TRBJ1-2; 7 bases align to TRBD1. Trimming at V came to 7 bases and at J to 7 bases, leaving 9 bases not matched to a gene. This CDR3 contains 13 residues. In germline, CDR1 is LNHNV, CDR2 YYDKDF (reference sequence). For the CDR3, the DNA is TGTGCCACCACCAGGGGGGCTGGTCTTGGCTACACCTTC. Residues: CATTRGAGLGYTF.

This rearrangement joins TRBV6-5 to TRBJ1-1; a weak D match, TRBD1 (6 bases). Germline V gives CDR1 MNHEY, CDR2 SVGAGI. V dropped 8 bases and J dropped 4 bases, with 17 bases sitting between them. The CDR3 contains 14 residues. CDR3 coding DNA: TGTGCCAGCGCCTTCTACAGGGAGGGCACTGAAGCTTTCTTT. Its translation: CASAFYREGTEAFF.

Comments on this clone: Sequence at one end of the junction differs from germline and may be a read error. CDR3 protein: CASNLRQGNIQYF. CDR3 nucleotide sequence: TGTGCCAGCAACTTAAGACAGGGGAACATTCAGTACTTC. The chain couples TRBV11-3 to TRBJ2-4; 8 bases align to TRBD1. The CDR3 runs to 13 residues. Looked up from germline, CDR1 is SGHNT and CDR2 is YENEEA.

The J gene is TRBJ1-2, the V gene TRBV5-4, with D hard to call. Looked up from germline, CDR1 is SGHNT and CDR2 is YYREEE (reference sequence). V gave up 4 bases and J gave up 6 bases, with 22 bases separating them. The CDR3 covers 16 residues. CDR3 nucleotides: TGTGCCAGCAGCCTACTCCCCGACCAAAGACTAAATGGCTACACCTTC. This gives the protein CASSLLPDQRLNGYTF.

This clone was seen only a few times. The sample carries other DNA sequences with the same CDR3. The CDR3 reads CASSEAGGTDTQYF. The CDR3, as DNA: TGTGCCAGCAGTGAAGCGGGGGGCACAGATACGCAGTATTTT. The chain links TRBV6-4 to TRBJ2-3; TRBD2 agrees at 8 bases. Germline V gene lookup returns CDR1 MRHNA and CDR2 SNTAGT. The length of the CDR3 is 14 residues. Germline trimming cut 3 bases from V and 1 base from J; bases unmatched to any gene: 0.

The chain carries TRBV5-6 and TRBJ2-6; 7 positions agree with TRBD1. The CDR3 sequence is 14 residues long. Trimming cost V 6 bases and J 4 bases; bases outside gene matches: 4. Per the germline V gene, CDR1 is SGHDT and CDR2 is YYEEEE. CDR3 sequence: CASTTGAGANVLTF. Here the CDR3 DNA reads TGTGCCAGCACTACAGGGGCCGGGGCCAACGTCCTGACTTTC.

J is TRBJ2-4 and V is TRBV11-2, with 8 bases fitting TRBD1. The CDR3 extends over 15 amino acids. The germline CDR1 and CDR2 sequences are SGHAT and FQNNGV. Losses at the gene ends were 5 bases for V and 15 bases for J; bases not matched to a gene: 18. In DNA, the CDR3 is TGTGCCAGCAGCCCGACAGGGGAGGCGTATAAAGTCCGGTACTTC. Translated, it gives CASSPTGEAYKVRYF.

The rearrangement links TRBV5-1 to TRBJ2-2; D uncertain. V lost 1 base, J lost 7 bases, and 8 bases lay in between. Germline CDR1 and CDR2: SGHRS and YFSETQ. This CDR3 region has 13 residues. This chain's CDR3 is CASSLQAGGELFF. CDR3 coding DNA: TGCGCCAGCAGCTTGCAAGCAGGCGGGGAGCTGTTTTTT.

CDR3 protein: CASSSLTGRTDTQYF. In DNA form, the CDR3 reads TGTGCCAGTAGTTCTCTGACGGGTCGAACAGATACGCAGTATTTT. This chain joins TRBV19 and TRBJ2-3; the D is unclear. The CDR3 has 15 residues. The germline gives CDR1 LNHDA, CDR2 SQIVND (reference sequence). The ends were cut back, 5 bases at V and 3 bases at J, with 15 bases in the middle.

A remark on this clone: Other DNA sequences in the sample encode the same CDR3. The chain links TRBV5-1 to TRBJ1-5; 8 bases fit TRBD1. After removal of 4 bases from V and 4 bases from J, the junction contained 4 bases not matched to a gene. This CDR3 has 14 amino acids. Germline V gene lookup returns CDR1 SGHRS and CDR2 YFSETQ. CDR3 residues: CASSPGQVNQPQHF. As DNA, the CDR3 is TGCGCCAGCAGCCCGGGACAGGTTAATCAGCCCCAGCATTTT. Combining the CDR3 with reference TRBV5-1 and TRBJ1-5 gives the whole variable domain KAGVTQTPRYLIKTRGQQVTLSCSPISGHRSVSWYQQTPGQGLQFLFEYFSETQRNKGNFPGRFSGRQFSNSRSEMNVSTLELGDSALYLCASSPGQVNQPQHFGDGTRLSIL.

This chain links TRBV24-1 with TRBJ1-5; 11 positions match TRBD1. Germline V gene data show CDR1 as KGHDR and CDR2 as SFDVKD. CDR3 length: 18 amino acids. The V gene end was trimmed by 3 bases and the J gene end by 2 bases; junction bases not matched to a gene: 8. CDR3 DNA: TGTGCCACCAGTGATCGGACAGGGGGCGCAGGGGGCAATCAGCCCCAGCATTTT. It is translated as CATSDRTGGAGGNQPQHF.

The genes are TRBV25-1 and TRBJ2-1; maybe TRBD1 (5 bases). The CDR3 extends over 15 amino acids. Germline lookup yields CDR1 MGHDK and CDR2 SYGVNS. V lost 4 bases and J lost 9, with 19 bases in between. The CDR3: CASSGGSLRGGEQFF. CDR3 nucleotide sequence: TGTGCCAGCAGTGGAGGCAGTTTAAGGGGCGGTGAGCAGTTCTTC. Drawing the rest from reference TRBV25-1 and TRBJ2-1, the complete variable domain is EADIYQTPRYLVIGTGKKITLECSQTMGHDKMYWYQQDPGMELHLIHYSYGVNSTEKGDLSSESTVSRIRTEHFPLTLESARPSHTSQYLCASSGGSLRGGEQFFGPGTRLTVL.

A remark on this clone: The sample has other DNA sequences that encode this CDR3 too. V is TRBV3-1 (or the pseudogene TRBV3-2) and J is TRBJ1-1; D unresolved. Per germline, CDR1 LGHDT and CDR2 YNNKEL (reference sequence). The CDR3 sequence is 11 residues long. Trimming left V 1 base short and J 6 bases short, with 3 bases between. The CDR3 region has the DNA TGTGCCAGCAGCCAAGGCGCTGAAGCTTTCTTT. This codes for CASSQGAEAFF.

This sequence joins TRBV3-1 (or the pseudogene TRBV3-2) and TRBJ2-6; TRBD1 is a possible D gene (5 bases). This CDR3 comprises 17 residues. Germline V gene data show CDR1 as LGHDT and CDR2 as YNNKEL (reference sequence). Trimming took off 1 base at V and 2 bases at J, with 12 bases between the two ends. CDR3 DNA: TGTGCCAGCAGCCAAGCGGCAGGGAATGCTGGGGCCAACGTCCTGACTTTC. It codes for CASSQAAGNAGANVLTF.

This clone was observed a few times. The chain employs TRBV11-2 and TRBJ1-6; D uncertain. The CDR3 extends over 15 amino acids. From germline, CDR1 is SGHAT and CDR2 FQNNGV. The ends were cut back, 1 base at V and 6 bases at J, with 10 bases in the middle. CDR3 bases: TGTGCCAGCAGCTTAGGCCAGGCCCCTAATTCACCCCTCCACTTT. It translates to CASSLGQAPNSPLHF.

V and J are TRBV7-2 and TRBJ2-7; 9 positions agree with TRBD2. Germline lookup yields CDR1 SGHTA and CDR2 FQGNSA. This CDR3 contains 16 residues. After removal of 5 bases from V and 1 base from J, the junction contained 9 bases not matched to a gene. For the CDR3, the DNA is TGTGCCAGCAGCCCCGAGGTTGCGGGGGGGTCCTACGAGCAGTACTTC. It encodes CASSPEVAGGSYEQYF.

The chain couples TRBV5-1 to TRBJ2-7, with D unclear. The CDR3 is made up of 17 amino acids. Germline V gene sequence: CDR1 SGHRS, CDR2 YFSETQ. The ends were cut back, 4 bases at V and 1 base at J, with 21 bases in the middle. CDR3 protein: CASSRPVQALPSYEQYF. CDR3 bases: TGCGCCAGCAGCCGGCCGGTCCAGGCCCTCCCATCCTACGAGCAGTACTTC. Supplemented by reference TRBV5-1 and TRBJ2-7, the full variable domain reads KAGVTQTPRYLIKTRGQQVTLSCSPISGHRSVSWYQQTPGQGLQFLFEYFSETQRNKGNFPGRFSGRQFSNSRSEMNVSTLELGDSALYLCASSRPVQALPSYEQYFGPGTRLTVT.

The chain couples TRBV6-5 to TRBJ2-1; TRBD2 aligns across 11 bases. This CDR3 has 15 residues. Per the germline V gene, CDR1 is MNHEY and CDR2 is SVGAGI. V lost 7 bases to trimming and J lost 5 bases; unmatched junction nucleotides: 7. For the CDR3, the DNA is TGTGCCAGCACCTACTTTAGCGGGGGGGACAATGAGCAGTTCTTC. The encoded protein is CASTYFSGGDNEQFF.

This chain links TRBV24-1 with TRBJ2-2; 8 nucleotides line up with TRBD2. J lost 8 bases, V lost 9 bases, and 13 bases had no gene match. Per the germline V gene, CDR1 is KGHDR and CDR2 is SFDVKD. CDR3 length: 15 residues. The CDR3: CATSAGGPPAGELFF. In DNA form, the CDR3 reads TGTGCCACCTCCGCGGGGGGTCCCCCAGCTGGGGAGCTGTTTTTT.

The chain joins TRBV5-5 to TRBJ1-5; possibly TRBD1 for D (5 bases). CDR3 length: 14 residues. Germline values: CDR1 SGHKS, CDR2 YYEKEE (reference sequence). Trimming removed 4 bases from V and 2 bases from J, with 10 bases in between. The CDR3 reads CASSIGGGNQPQHF. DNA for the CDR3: TGTGCCAGCAGCATCGGGGGGGGCAATCAGCCCCAGCATTTT.

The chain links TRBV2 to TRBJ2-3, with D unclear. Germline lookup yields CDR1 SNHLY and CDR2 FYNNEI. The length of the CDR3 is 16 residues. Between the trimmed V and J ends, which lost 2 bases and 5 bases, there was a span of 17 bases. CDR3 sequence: CASSEMSGMFRDTQYF. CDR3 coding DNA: TGTGCCAGCAGTGAAATGTCAGGCATGTTTAGAGATACGCAGTATTTT.

CDR3 bases: TGTGCCAGCAGCGTCCAGGCAGGCCCAAACACAGATACGCAGTATTTT. Amino acid sequence: CASSVQAGPNTDTQYF. V and J are TRBV9 and TRBJ2-3; D unclear. The V and J ends lost 2 bases and 2 bases respectively, with 15 bases between them. CDR3 length equals 16 residues. Germline CDR1 reads SGDLS; CDR2 reads YYNGEE.

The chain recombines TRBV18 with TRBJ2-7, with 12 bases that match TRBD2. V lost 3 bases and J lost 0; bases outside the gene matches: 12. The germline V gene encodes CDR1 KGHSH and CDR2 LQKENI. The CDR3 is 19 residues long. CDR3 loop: CASSPLALAGGASSYEQYF. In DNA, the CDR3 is TGTGCCAGCTCACCTTTGGCTCTAGCGGGGGGGGCAAGCTCCTACGAGCAGTACTTC. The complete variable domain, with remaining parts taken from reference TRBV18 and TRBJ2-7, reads NAGVMQNPRHLVRRRGQEARLRCSPMKGHSHVYWYRQLPEEGLKFMVYLQKENIIDESGMPKERFSAEFPKEGPSILRIQQVVRGDSAAYFCASSPLALAGGASSYEQYFGPGTRLTVT.

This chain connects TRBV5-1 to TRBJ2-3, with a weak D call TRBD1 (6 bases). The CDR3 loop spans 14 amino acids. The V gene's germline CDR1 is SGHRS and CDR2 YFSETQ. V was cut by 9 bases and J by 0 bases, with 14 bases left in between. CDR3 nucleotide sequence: TGCGCCACGACACAGGACAGTAGCACAGATACGCAGTATTTT. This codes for CATTQDSSTDTQYF.